These T cell receptor beta chains were read from a single sample in a study of tumor-infiltrating lymphocytes in primary liver carcinoma. MiXCR was run by TCRdb on the multiplex PCR reads, yielding one entry per CDR3 protein. Of 250,000 to 400,000 distinct CDR3 sequences in the sample, about 60% were seen once. Sequenced sample: peripheral blood. The receptors come from a man aged 40-55 years with primary liver carcinoma and hepatitis B virus infection. CDR3s include the opening cysteine and the closing phenylalanine or tryptophan. D genes are given only for firm matches. Clone size is not always given. Where it is, it says once, few, many or a class for expanded clones.

>-|-|TRBV11-1|TRBJ2-2
CTSSHPRGTGELFF
TGTACCAGTAGTCACCCTAGGGGCACCGGGGAGCTGTTTTTT
>-|TRBD1|TRBV6-1|TRBJ2-2
CASRTGDIGELFF
TGTGCCTCAAGGACAGGGGATATCGGGGAGCTGTTTTTC
>-|-|TRBV11-2|TRBJ2-2
CASNLVNSARELFF
TGTGCCAGCAACTTAGTGAATTCGGCCCGGGAGCTGTTTTTT
>-|-|TRBV11-1|TRBJ2-3
CASSLARGTVITDTQYF
TGTGCCAGCAGCTTAGCGCGGGGGACAGTAATAACAGATACGCAGTATTTT
>few|TRBD1|TRBV30|TRBJ1-5
CAWTGGAGQPQHF
TGTGCCTGGACAGGGGGCGCGGGTCAGCCCCAGCATTTT
>few|-|TRBV12-3/TRBV12-4|TRBJ2-4
CASSRAAPTENIQYF
TGTGCCAGCAGCCGGGCCGCTCCAACGGAAAACATTCAGTACTTC
>many|TRBD1|TRBV6-2/TRBV6-3|TRBJ1-2
CASRTTGDYGYTF
TGTGCCAGCAGGACAACAGGGGACTATGGCTACACCTTC
>-|-|TRBV11-3|TRBJ2-1
CTSSLNANGQIF
TGTACCAGCAGCTTAAATGCCAATGGGCAGATCTTC
>-|-|TRBV11-3|TRBJ2-3
CASSLGPRGCTDTQYF
TGTGCCAGCAGCTTAGGTCCACGGGGATGCACAGATACGCAATATTTT
>-|-|TRBV10-3|TRBJ2-7
CAISETSNERYF
TGTGCCATCAGTGAGACTAGCAACGAGCGGTACTTC
>-|-|TRBV10-3|TRBJ1-2
CAISDTRGNYGYTF
TGTGCCATCAGCGATACCAGGGGCAACTATGGCTACACCTTC
>-|-|TRBV5-5|TRBJ1-2
CASSSDSFSNYGYTF
TGTGCCAGCAGCTCGGACAGCTTTTCCAACTATGGCTACACCTTC